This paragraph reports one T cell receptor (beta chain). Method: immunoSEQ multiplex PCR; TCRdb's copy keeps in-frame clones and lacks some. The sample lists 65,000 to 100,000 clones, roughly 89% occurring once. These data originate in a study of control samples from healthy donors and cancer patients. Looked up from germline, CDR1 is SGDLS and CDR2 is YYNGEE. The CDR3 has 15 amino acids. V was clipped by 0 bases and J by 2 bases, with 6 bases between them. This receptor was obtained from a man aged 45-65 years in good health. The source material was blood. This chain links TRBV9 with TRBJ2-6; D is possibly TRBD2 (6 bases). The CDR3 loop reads CASSVGGAGANVLTF. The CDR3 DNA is TGTGCCAGCAGCGTAGGGGGGGCTGGGGCCAACGTCCTGACTTTC.